The clone carrying this T cell receptor (beta chain) was seen at least ten times. These data come from a study of molecular identifiers for immune sequencing clone quantification. TCRdb recomputed calls from the PCR reads with MiXCR, one row per CDR3 protein. Of 100,000 or so distinct CDR3 sequences in the sample, over 20% were seen once. CDR3 length: 15 amino acids. The germline V gene has CDR1 SGHTA and CDR2 FQGNSA. The V and J ends lost 4 bases and 5 bases, in that order; junction bases with no gene match: 4. The sequenced material came from naive CD8+ T cells from blood, with Jurkat cell RNA spiked in. Subset noted: FACS-sorted CD8+CD4-CCR7+CD45RA+ naive T cells. This TCR was sampled from a human donor in good health. Some libraries in this study had Jurkat cell RNA spiked in. The V gene is TRBV7-2, the J gene TRBJ2-1; 11 bases map to TRBD2. DNA for the CDR3: TGTGCCAGCAGCTCAATTAGCGGGGGGGACAATGAGCAGTTCTTC. It encodes CASSSISGGDNEQFF.